The 3 T cell receptor beta chains reported below all come from one sample, sequenced in a study of OX40 agonist ivuxolimab in advanced cancers. The method was immunoSEQ multiplex PCR; TCRdb's version includes in-frame clones alone and lacks a portion of them. The sample consists of under 85,000 clones, about 93% of them appearing once. Source: CD4+ or CD8+ T cells sorted from blood, taken in a trial of the OX40 agonist ivuxolimab. All receptors derive from an adult with an advanced solid tumor such as melanoma, head and neck, liver or kidney cancer.

V and J are TRBV29-1 and TRBJ2-7, with a tentative D call TRBD2 (6 bases). Germline values: CDR1 SQVTM, CDR2 ANQGSEA. The germline V and J ends were trimmed by 0 bases and 1 base, with 13 bases remaining between them. The CDR3 is 15 amino acids. The CDR3 is CSVEEYHGGSYEQYF. CDR3 in DNA: TGCAGCGTTGAAGAATACCACGGAGGGTCCTACGAGCAGTACTTC.

This chain uses TRBV9 with TRBJ2-1; 7 nucleotides agree with TRBD2. Germline CDR1 reads SGDLS; CDR2 reads YYNGEE. J lost 4 bases, V lost 4 bases, and 20 bases had no gene match. The length of the CDR3 is 19 residues. CDR3 sequence (DNA): TGTGCCAGCAGCTCGACTAGCAGCCCACCTAGAGCCCTATACAATGAGCAGTTCTTC. It specifies CASSSTSSPPRALYNEQFF.

The rearrangement links TRBV5-5 to TRBJ1-1; 7 positions match TRBD1. Trimming at V came to 1 base and at J to 5 bases, leaving 5 bases not matched to a gene. The V gene's germline CDR1 is SGHKS and CDR2 YYEKEE (reference sequence). This CDR3 is built from 14 residues. The CDR3 region has the DNA TGTGCCAGCAGCTTGCTGACAGGGAAGACTGAAGCTTTCTTT. This translates into CASSLLTGKTEAFF.